This is a list of T cell receptor beta chains from one sample in a study of control samples from healthy donors and cancer patients. Only in-frame clones appear in the TCRdb table, and some are missing; sequencing was by immunoSEQ multiplex PCR. The sample has some 79,000 clones, 89% seen once. Sequences were obtained from blood. Source of these receptors: a man aged 50 to 60 in good health. The CDR3 runs from the conserved cysteine through the conserved F or W. A D gene is named only where the DNA matches it firmly. Clone size, where shown, is once, few, many, or a class for clones that have expanded.

size: -; D: -; V: TRBV6-1; J: TRBJ1-2; CDR3: CASSEARGYGYTF; DNA: TGTGCCAGCAGTGAAGCGAGGGGGTACGGCTACACCTTC
size: -; D: TRBD1; V: TRBV11-3; J: TRBJ2-1; CDR3: CASGAGGSYNEQFF; DNA: TGTGCCAGCGGCGCAGGGGGCTCGTACAATGAGCAGTTCTTC
size: -; D: TRBD1; V: TRBV6-2/TRBV6-3; J: TRBJ1-6; CDR3: CASSSYRGNNSPLHF; DNA: TGTGCCAGCAGTTCCTACAGGGGGAATAATTCACCCCTCCACTTT
size: -; D: TRBD1; V: TRBV3-1/TRBV3-2; J: TRBJ2-5; CDR3: CASSQDRIRGETQYF; DNA: TGTGCCAGCAGCCAAGATCGCATCAGGGGGGAGACCCAGTACTTC
size: -; D: TRBD1; V: TRBV27; J: TRBJ1-1; CDR3: CASRQGGTEAFF; DNA: TGTGCCAGCAGGCAGGGGGGCACTGAAGCTTTCTTT
size: -; D: -; V: TRBV5-4; J: TRBJ1-6; CDR3: CASSQVSSYNSPLHF; DNA: TGTGCCAGCAGCCAAGTTAGCTCCTATAATTCACCCCTCCACTTT
size: -; D: -; V: TRBV4-3; J: TRBJ1-1; CDR3: CASSQDWVRGSTEAFF; DNA: TGCGCCAGCAGCCAAGATTGGGTACGGGGAAGCACTGAAGCTTTCTTT
size: once; D: TRBD2; V: TRBV5-1; J: TRBJ2-1; CDR3: CASSLRLAGGRSSYNEQFF; DNA: TGCGCCAGCAGCTTAAGACTAGCGGGGGGCCGAAGCTCCTACAATGAGCAGTTCTTC
size: once; D: -; V: TRBV27; J: TRBJ2-2; CDR3: CASSRDSFGELFF; DNA: TGTGCCAGCAGTCGGGATAGTTTCGGGGAGCTGTTTTTT
size: -; D: TRBD1; V: TRBV19; J: TRBJ2-3; CDR3: CASRETGGSYTDTQYF; DNA: TGTGCCAGTAGGGAGACAGGGGGATCTTACACAGATACGCAGTATTTT
size: few; D: -; V: TRBV7-9; J: TRBJ2-5; CDR3: CASSTRTVQETQYF; DNA: TGTGCCAGCAGCACCCGGACAGTCCAAGAGACCCAGTACTTC
size: -; D: TRBD1; V: TRBV27; J: TRBJ1-2; CDR3: CASSFFWTGDFYGYTF; DNA: TGTGCCAGCAGTTTTTTCTGGACAGGGGATTTCTATGGCTACACCTTC
size: -; D: TRBD1; V: TRBV9; J: TRBJ1-3; CDR3: CASSVGTGGFSGNTIYF; DNA: TGTGCCAGCAGCGTTGGGACAGGGGGTTTCTCTGGAAACACCATATATTTT
size: -; D: TRBD2; V: TRBV7-2; J: TRBJ2-5; CDR3: CASSSTGTSGGETQYF; DNA: TGTGCCAGCAGCTCGACCGGGACTAGCGGGGGGGAGACCCAGTACTTC
size: -; D: -; V: TRBV12-3/TRBV12-4; J: TRBJ1-4; CDR3: CASRQSPNEKLFF; DNA: TGTGCCAGTCGTCAAAGCCCGAATGAAAAACTGTTTTTT
size: -; D: -; V: TRBV27; J: TRBJ2-6; CDR3: CASGRFDSGANVLTF; DNA: TGTGCCAGCGGACGCTTCGACTCTGGGGCCAACGTCCTGACTTTC
size: -; D: -; V: TRBV2; J: TRBJ1-5; CDR3: CASSESQPQHF; DNA: TGTGCCAGCAGTGAGAGTCAGCCCCAGCATTTT
size: -; D: -; V: TRBV12-3/TRBV12-4; J: TRBJ1-1; CDR3: CASSPGSEAFF; DNA: TGTGCCAGCAGCCCGGGATCGGAAGCTTTCTTT
size: -; D: -; V: TRBV7-9; J: TRBJ1-1; CDR3: CASSPREGMNTEAFF; DNA: TGTGCCAGCAGCCCCAGGGAGGGGATGAACACTGAAGCTTTCTTT
size: -; D: TRBD1; V: TRBV5-1; J: TRBJ2-3; CDR3: CASSTHRGSTDTQYF; DNA: TGCGCCAGCAGCACCCACAGGGGCAGCACAGATACGCAGTATTTT
size: -; D: TRBD1; V: TRBV4-2; J: TRBJ1-2; CDR3: CASSPLETGYGYTF; DNA: TGTGCCAGCAGCCCCCTCGAGACAGGGTATGGCTACACCTTC
size: once; D: TRBD1; V: TRBV11-1; J: TRBJ1-4; CDR3: CASSLQGSGNEKLFF; DNA: TGTGCCAGCAGCCTACAGGGGTCTGGTAATGAAAAACTGTTTTTT
size: -; D: TRBD2; V: TRBV4-1; J: TRBJ2-5; CDR3: CASSQDPWASGEETQYF; DNA: TGCGCCAGCAGCCAAGATCCTTGGGCTAGCGGGGAGGAGACCCAGTACTTC
size: -; D: -; V: TRBV5-6; J: TRBJ1-2; CDR3: CASSLTPLGSYGYTF; DNA: TGTGCCAGCAGCTTGACGCCGTTAGGGAGCTATGGCTACACCTTC
size: -; D: TRBD1; V: TRBV27; J: TRBJ1-3; CDR3: CASSLRGLSGNTIYF; DNA: TGTGCCAGCAGTTTGAGGGGGCTTTCTGGAAACACCATATATTTT
size: -; D: -; V: TRBV30; J: TRBJ2-3; CDR3: CAWSVEGTDTQYF; DNA: TGTGCCTGGAGTGTGGAGGGCACAGATACGCAGTATTTT
size: -; D: -; V: TRBV6-6; J: TRBJ2-7; CDR3: CASSPPGRKDEQYF; DNA: TGTGCCAGCAGTCCACCCGGGAGAAAGGACGAGCAGTACTTC
size: -; D: -; V: TRBV4-3; J: TRBJ1-2; CDR3: CASSGRLGGIFAF; DNA: TGCGCCAGCAGCGGCCGCCTCGGAGGGATCTTTGCCTTC
size: once; D: -; V: TRBV21-1; J: TRBJ2-7; CDR3: CASSKSSSLAGASKHYEQYF; DNA: TGTGCCAGCAGCAAATCTTCGAGTCTAGCGGGGGCCTCTAAGCACTACGAGCAGTACTTC
size: -; D: -; V: TRBV3-1/TRBV3-2; J: TRBJ1-2; CDR3: CASSLIPKGGEGYTF; DNA: TGTGCCAGCAGCCTTATTCCAAAAGGGGGGGAGGGCTACACCTTC
size: -; D: TRBD2; V: TRBV7-2; J: TRBJ2-3; CDR3: CASRRTSGGARDTQYF; DNA: TGTGCCAGCAGACGTACTAGCGGGGGGGCACGAGATACGCAGTATTTT
size: -; D: TRBD1; V: TRBV18; J: TRBJ1-4; CDR3: CASSPLDRGTTNEKLFF; DNA: TGTGCCAGCTCACCCTTGGACAGGGGGACAACTAATGAAAAACTGTTTTTT
size: -; D: -; V: TRBV19; J: TRBJ1-5; CDR3: CASSKPGVSNQPQHF; DNA: TGTGCCAGTAGTAAACCAGGGGTTAGCAATCAGCCCCAGCATTTT
size: -; D: -; V: TRBV6-5; J: TRBJ1-2; CDR3: CASRNTGIFYGYTF; DNA: TGTGCCAGCAGGAACACAGGGATCTTCTATGGCTACACCTTC
size: -; D: -; V: TRBV21-1; J: TRBJ2-7; CDR3: CASSLPDRVSHEQYF; DNA: TGTGCCAGCAGCTTACCGGACAGGGTATCCCACGAGCAGTACTTC
size: -; D: -; V: TRBV12-3/TRBV12-4; J: TRBJ2-3; CDR3: CAGREQDTDTQYF; DNA: TGTGCCGGCCGGGAGCAAGACACAGATACGCAGTATTTT
size: -; D: -; V: TRBV7-2; J: TRBJ2-7; CDR3: CASSLETGIKYF; DNA: TGTGCCAGCAGCTTAGAAACAGGGATCAAGTACTTC
size: -; D: -; V: TRBV24-1; J: TRBJ2-7; CDR3: CATKPGPSVEQYF; DNA: TGTGCCACCAAACCAGGGCCGTCGGTCGAGCAGTACTTC
size: -; D: -; V: TRBV7-2; J: TRBJ1-2; CDR3: CASSSDRGSYTF; DNA: TGTGCCAGCAGCTCGGACCGGGGGAGCTACACCTTC
size: -; D: -; V: TRBV11-2; J: TRBJ2-2; CDR3: CASSSMPSGGELFF; DNA: TGTGCCAGCAGCTCGATGCCCTCGGGCGGGGAGCTGTTTTTT
size: -; D: TRBD1; V: TRBV19; J: TRBJ1-5; CDR3: CASGTLDRVLLRNQPQHF; DNA: TGTGCCAGCGGGACCCTGGACAGGGTTTTATTGCGGAATCAGCCCCAGCATTTT
size: -; D: -; V: TRBV2; J: TRBJ1-2; CDR3: CASRVGIANGYTF; DNA: TGTGCCAGCAGGGTTGGGATCGCGAATGGCTACACCTTC
size: -; D: -; V: TRBV2; J: TRBJ1-6; CDR3: CASSGRQNNSPLHF; DNA: TGTGCCAGCAGTGGGCGGCAGAATAATTCACCCCTCCACTTT
size: -; D: TRBD1; V: TRBV18; J: TRBJ1-5; CDR3: CASSPTGTGLGNQPQHF; DNA: TGTGCCAGCTCACCAACCGGGACAGGGTTAGGCAATCAGCCCCAGCATTTT
size: -; D: -; V: TRBV30; J: TRBJ1-3; CDR3: CAWSIPTTNSGNTIYF; DNA: TGTGCCTGGAGCATTCCCACCACCAACTCTGGAAACACCATATATTTT
size: -; D: TRBD1; V: TRBV4-2; J: TRBJ1-6; CDR3: CASSHTTTGNSSPLHF; DNA: TGTGCCAGCAGCCACACAACGACAGGGAATAGTTCACCCCTCCACTTT
size: -; D: -; V: TRBV7-9; J: TRBJ2-7; CDR3: CASSQGQLYEQYF; DNA: TGTGCCAGCAGCCAAGGGCAGCTCTACGAGCAGTACTTC
size: -; D: TRBD1; V: TRBV5-6; J: TRBJ2-1; CDR3: CASSLRDRYYNEQFF; DNA: TGTGCCAGCAGCTTGCGGGACAGGTACTACAATGAGCAGTTCTTC
size: -; D: -; V: TRBV6-5; J: TRBJ1-1; CDR3: CASSPGGMNTEAFF; DNA: TGTGCCAGCAGCCCCGGAGGGATGAACACTGAAGCTTTCTTT
size: few; D: TRBD1; V: TRBV5-4; J: TRBJ1-6; CDR3: CASSLGGQGRSPLHF; DNA: TGTGCCAGCAGCTTGGGGGGACAGGGCCGTTCACCCCTCCACTTT
size: -; D: TRBD1; V: TRBV11-2; J: TRBJ1-2; CDR3: CASSHTGGARGYTF; DNA: TGTGCCAGCAGCCATACAGGGGGCGCCAGGGGCTACACCTTC
size: -; D: TRBD1; V: TRBV6-5; J: TRBJ2-4; CDR3: CASSHPPDRGTIQYF; DNA: TGTGCCAGCAGTCACCCCCCCGACAGGGGCACCATTCAGTACTTC
size: -; D: -; V: TRBV7-9; J: TRBJ1-1; CDR3: CASSPRRLGGEAFF; DNA: TGTGCCAGCAGCCCGCGACGTCTGGGGGGTGAAGCTTTCTTT
size: -; D: TRBD2; V: TRBV5-1; J: TRBJ2-5; CDR3: CASSLAGGLQETQYF; DNA: TGCGCCAGCAGCTTAGCGGGGGGGCTTCAAGAGACCCAGTACTTC
size: once; D: -; V: TRBV19; J: TRBJ1-5; CDR3: CASSNTLQSQPQHF; DNA: TGTGCCAGTAGTAACACCTTACAATCTCAGCCCCAGCATTTT
size: -; D: -; V: TRBV1; J: TRBJ2-7; CDR3: CTSRGLAGKLYEQYF; DNA: TGCACCAGCAGGGGACTAGCGGGCAAACTGTACGAGCAGTACTTC
size: -; D: -; V: TRBV25-1; J: TRBJ1-2; CDR3: CASTSHGRYGYTF; DNA: TGTGCCAGCACCTCTCACGGCCGGTATGGCTACACCTTC
size: -; D: TRBD2; V: TRBV30; J: TRBJ2-1; CDR3: CAWSYLGGSYNEQFF; DNA: TGTGCCTGGAGTTACTTGGGGGGGTCCTACAATGAGCAGTTCTTC
size: -; D: -; V: TRBV5-1; J: TRBJ1-6; CDR3: CASSGEGINSPLHF; DNA: TGCGCCAGCAGCGGAGAGGGTATCAATTCACCCCTCCACTTT